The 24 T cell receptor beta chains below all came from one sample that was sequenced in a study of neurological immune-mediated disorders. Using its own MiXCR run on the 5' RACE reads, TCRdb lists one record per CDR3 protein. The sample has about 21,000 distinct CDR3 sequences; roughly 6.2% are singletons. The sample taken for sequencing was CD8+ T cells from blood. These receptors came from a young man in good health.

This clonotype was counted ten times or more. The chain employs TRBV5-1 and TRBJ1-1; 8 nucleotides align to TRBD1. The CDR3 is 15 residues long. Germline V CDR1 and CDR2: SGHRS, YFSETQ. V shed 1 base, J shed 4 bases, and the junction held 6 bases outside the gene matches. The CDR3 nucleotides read TGCGCCAGCAGCTTGAATTCACAGGGGGGCACTGAAGCTTTCTTT. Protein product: CASSLNSQGGTEAFF.

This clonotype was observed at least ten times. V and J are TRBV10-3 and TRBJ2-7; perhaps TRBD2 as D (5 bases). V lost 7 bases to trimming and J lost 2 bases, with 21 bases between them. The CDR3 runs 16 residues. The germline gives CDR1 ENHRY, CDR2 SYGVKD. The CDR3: CAITRGQDGVPYEQYF. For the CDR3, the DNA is TGTGCCATCACCCGAGGTCAGGACGGGGTCCCCTACGAGCAGTACTTC.

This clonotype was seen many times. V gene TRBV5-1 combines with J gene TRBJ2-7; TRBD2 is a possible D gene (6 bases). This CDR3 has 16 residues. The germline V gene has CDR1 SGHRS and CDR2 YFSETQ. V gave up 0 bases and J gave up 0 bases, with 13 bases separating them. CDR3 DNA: TGCGCCAGCAGCTTGGTAGGCGGGACGAGCTCCTACGAGCAGTACTTC. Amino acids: CASSLVGGTSSYEQYF.

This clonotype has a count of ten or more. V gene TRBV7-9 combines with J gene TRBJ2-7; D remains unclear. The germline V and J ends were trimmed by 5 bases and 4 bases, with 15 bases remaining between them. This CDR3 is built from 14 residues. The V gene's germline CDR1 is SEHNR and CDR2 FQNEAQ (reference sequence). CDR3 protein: CASSDGRTPYEQYF. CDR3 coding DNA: TGTGCCAGCAGCGATGGACGGACCCCTTACGAGCAGTACTTC.

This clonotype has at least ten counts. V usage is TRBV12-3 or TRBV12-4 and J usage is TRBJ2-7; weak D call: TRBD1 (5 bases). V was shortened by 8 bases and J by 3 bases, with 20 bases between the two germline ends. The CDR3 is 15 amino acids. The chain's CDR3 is CASAPTLQGVYEQYF. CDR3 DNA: TGTGCCAGCGCCCCCACCCTTCAGGGTGTCTACGAGCAGTACTTC.

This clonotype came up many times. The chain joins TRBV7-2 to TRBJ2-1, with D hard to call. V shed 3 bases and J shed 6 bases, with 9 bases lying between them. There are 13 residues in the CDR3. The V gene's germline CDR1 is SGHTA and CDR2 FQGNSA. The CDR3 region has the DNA TGTGCCAGCAGCTTGGCTGGAGTCAATGAGCAGTTCTTC. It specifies CASSLAGVNEQFF.

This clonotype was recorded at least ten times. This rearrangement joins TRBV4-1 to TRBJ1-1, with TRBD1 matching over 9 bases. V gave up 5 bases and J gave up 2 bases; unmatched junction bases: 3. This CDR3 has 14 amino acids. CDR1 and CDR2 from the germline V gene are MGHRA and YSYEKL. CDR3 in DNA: TGCGCCAGCAGCTGGGACAGGGCCAACACTGAAGCTTTCTTT. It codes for CASSWDRANTEAFF.

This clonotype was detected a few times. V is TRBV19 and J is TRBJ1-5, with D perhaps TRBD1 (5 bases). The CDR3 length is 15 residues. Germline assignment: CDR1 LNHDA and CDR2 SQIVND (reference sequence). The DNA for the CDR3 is TGTGCGACCCGGGACGCCAAGTATAGCAATCAGCCCCAGCATTTT. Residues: CATRDAKYSNQPQHF.

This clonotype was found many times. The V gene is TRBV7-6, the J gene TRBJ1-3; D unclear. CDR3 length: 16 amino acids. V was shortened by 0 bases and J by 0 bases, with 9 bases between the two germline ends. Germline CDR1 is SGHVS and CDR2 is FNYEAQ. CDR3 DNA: TGTGCCAGCAGCTTAGCAGGGTTCCCCTCTGGAAACACCATATATTTT. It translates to CASSLAGFPSGNTIYF.

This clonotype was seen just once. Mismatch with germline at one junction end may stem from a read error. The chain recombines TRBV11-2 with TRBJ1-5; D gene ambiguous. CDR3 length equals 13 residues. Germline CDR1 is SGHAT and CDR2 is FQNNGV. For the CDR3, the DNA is TGTACCAGCAGCTTAGGAATCAATCAGTCCCAGCATTTT. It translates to CTSSLGINQSQHF.

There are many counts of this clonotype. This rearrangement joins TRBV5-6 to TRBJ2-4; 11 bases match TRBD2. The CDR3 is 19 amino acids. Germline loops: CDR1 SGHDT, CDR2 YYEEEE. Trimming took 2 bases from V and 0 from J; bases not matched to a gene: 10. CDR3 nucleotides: TGTGCCAGCAGCTTAAAAGGGACTAGCGGAGGCCTAGCCAAAAACATTCAGTACTTC. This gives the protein CASSLKGTSGGLAKNIQYF.

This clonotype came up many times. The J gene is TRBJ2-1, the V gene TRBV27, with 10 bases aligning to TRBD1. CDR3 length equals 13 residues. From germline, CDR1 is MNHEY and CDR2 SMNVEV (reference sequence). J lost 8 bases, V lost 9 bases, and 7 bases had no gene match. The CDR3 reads CASEGQGSDEQFF. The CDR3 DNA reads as TGTGCCAGTGAGGGACAGGGGTCCGATGAGCAGTTCTTC.

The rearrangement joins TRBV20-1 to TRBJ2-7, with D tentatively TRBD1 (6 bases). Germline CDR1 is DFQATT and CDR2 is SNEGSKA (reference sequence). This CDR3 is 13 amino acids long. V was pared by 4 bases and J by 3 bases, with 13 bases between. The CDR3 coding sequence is TGCAGTGCTATTAATGACAGGCTCTACGAGCAGTACTTC. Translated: CSAINDRLYEQYF.

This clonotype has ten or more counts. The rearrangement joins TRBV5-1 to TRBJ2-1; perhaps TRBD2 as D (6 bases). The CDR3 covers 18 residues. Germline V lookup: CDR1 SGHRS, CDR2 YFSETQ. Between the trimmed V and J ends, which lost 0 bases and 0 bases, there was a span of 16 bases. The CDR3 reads CASSLAIQRGGSYNEQFF. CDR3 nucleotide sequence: TGCGCCAGCAGCTTGGCCATACAGAGGGGAGGCTCCTACAATGAGCAGTTCTTC.

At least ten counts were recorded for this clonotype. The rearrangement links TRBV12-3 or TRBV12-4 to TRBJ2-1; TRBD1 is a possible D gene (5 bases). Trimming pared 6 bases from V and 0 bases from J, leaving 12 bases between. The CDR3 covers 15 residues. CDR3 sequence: CASSPGASSYNEQFF. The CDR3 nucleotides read TGTGCCAGCAGCCCTGGGGCTAGCTCCTACAATGAGCAGTTCTTC.

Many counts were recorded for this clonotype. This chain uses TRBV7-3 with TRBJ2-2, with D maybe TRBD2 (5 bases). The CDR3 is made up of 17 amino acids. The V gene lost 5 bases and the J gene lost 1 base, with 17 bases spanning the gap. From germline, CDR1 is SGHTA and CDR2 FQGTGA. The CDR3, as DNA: TGTGCCAGCAGCCGCAAACATGCGGGTTGGAACACCGGGGAGCTGTTTTTT. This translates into CASSRKHAGWNTGELFF.

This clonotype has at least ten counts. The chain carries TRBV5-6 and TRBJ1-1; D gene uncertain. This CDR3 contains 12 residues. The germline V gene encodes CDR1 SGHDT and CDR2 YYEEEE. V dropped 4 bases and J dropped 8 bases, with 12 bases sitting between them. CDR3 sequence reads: CASSDDTIEAFF. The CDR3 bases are TGTGCCAGCAGCGATGACACGATAGAAGCTTTCTTT.

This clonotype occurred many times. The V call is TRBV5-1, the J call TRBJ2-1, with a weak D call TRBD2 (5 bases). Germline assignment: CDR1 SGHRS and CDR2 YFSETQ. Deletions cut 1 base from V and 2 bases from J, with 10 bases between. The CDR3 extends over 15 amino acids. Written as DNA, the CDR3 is TGCGCCAGCAGCTTGCGGGATCCGCCCTACAATGAGCAGTTCTTC. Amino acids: CASSLRDPPYNEQFF.

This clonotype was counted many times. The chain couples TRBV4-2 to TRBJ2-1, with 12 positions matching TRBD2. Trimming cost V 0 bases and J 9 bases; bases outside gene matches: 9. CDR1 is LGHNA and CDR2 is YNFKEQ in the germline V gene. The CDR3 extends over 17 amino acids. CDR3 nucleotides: TGTGCCAGCAGCCAAGATTTGCCTAGCGGGGGGGGTATTGAGCAGTTCTTC. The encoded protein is CASSQDLPSGGGIEQFF.

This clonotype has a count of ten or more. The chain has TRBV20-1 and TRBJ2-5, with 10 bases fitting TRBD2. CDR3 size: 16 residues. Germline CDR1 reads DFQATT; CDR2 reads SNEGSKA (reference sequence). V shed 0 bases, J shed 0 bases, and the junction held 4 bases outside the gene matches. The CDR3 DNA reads TGCAGTGCTAGAGATCTTACTAGCGGGGACCAAGAGACCCAGTACTTC. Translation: CSARDLTSGDQETQYF.

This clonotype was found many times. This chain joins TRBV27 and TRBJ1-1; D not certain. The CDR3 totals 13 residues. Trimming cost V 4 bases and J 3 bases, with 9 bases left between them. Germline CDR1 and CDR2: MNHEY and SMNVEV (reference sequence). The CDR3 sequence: CASSWVSDTEAFF. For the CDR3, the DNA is TGTGCCAGCAGTTGGGTATCGGACACTGAAGCTTTCTTT.

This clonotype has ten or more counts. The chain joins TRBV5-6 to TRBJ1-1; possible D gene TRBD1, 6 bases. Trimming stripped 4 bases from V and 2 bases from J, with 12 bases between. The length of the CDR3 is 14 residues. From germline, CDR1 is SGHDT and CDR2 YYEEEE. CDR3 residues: CASSLMDSNTEAFF. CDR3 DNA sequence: TGTGCCAGCAGCCTAATGGACAGCAACACTGAAGCTTTCTTT.

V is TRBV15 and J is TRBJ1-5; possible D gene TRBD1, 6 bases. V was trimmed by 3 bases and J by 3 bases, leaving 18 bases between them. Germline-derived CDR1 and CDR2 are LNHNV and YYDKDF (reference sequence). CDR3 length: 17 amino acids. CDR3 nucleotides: TGTGCCACCAGCAGTGGAGGACAGCGGAGAGACAATCAGCCCCAGCATTTT. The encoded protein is CATSSGGQRRDNQPQHF.

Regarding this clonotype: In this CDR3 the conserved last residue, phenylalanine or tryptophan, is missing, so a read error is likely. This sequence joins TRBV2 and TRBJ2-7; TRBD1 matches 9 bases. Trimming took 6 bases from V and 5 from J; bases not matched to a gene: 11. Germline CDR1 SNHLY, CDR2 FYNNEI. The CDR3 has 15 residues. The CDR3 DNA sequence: TGTGCCAGCAGCCCCCCGGGACAGGGTATTCACGAGCAGTACTAC. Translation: CASSPPGQGIHEQYY.